Below are 14 T cell receptor beta chains sequenced from a single sample in a study of blood T cell repertoires in COVID-19. Assay: immunoSEQ multiplex PCR; the TCRdb copy retains only in-frame clones and omits some. Of 250,000 or so clones in the sample, about 90% were seen once. Source material: peripheral blood. The receptors were gathered from a woman aged 60-70 years with COVID-19, enrolled during active disease.

This clone was counted only a few times. This rearrangement joins TRBV7-2 to TRBJ1-5; D call uncertain. The CDR3 contains 15 residues. Germline lookup yields CDR1 SGHTA and CDR2 FQGNSA. V was cut by 5 bases and J by 7 bases, with 18 bases left in between. The CDR3 DNA is TGTGCCAGCAGCCCTACCCGGGGTTCGGGGCAGCCCCAGCATTTT. Encoded protein: CASSPTRGSGQPQHF.

The V gene is TRBV12-3 or TRBV12-4, the J gene TRBJ2-7; tentative D call: TRBD2 (6 bases). CDR3 size: 13 residues. Trimming shortened V by 6 bases and J by 6 bases, and 15 bases separated the two germline ends. The CDR3 nucleotides are TGTGCCAGCAGCAGACGCGGGACTGGCGAGCAGTACTTC. It yields the protein CASSRRGTGEQYF.

The V and J genes are TRBV7-2 and TRBJ1-1; TRBD1 matches 9 bases. The CDR3 runs 14 residues. V was pared by 5 bases and J by 8 bases, with 9 bases of the junction left unmatched. From germline, CDR1 is SGHTA and CDR2 FQGNSA. In nucleotides, the CDR3 is TGTGCCAGCAGCATGCGGGACAGGGTCAGAGAAGCTTTCTTT. Translated, it gives CASSMRDRVREAFF.

The rearrangement uses TRBV5-4 and TRBJ1-2; TRBD1 matches at 8 bases. CDR1 and CDR2 (germline): SGHNT, YYREEE (reference sequence). The CDR3 runs 14 residues. V lost 4 bases and J lost 4; bases outside the gene matches: 6. CDR3 DNA: TGTGCCAGCAGCACAGACAGGGGCAGCTATGGCTACACCTTC. This encodes CASSTDRGSYGYTF.

V gene TRBV18 combines with J gene TRBJ2-3, with 12 bases identical to TRBD2. Germline loops: CDR1 KGHSH, CDR2 LQKENI. The length of the CDR3 is 17 residues. The junction had 10 bases not matched to a gene; V was cut back by 3 bases and J by 6 bases. Written as DNA, the CDR3 is TGTGCCAGCTCACCCGAGTTCTGGACTAGCGGGGCTGATACGCAGTATTTT. This translates into CASSPEFWTSGADTQYF.

This clone turned up a few times. The chain couples TRBV7-9 to TRBJ1-5; possible D gene TRBD1, 6 bases. This CDR3 is built from 14 residues. Trimming removed 4 bases at V and 1 base at J, with 8 bases between. Germline V gene data show CDR1 as SEHNR and CDR2 as FQNEAQ (reference sequence). CDR3 sequence (DNA): TGTGCCAGCAGCTCCACAGGGAGCAATCAGCCCCAGCATTTT. Amino acids: CASSSTGSNQPQHF.

CDR3 nucleotide sequence: TGCGCCAGCAGCCAAGAGAGGTGGGGGCCAACTAATGAAAAACTGTTTTTT. Residues: CASSQERWGPTNEKLFF. The rearrangement uses TRBV4-1 and TRBJ1-4; D might be TRBD1 (6 bases). V lost 0 bases and J lost 0, with 11 bases in between. The CDR3 has 17 residues. CDR1 is MGHRA and CDR2 is YSYEKL in the germline V gene.

The chain is built from TRBV19 and TRBJ1-2; unclear D gene. Germline lookup yields CDR1 LNHDA and CDR2 SQIVND (reference sequence). V dropped 4 bases and J dropped 2 bases, with 5 bases sitting between them. CDR3 length: 12 residues. The CDR3 DNA follows: TGTGCCAGTAGTACGAGGAACTATGGCTACACCTTC. Its translation is CASSTRNYGYTF.

The chain uses TRBV24-1 and TRBJ1-4, with D uncertain. V was cut by 3 bases and J by 4 bases, with 11 bases left in between. This CDR3 has 15 amino acids. Germline-derived CDR1 and CDR2 are KGHDR and SFDVKD. The CDR3 DNA reads TGTGCCACCAGTGATGGAGGCAGAGTTAATGAAAAACTGTTTTTT. This encodes CATSDGGRVNEKLFF.

The V call is TRBV5-1, the J call TRBJ2-5, with TRBD2 identical over 10 bases. The V gene's germline CDR1 is SGHRS and CDR2 YFSETQ. Losses at the gene ends were 4 bases for V and 3 bases for J; bases not matched to a gene: 6. The CDR3 has 15 residues. In nucleotides, the CDR3 is TGCGCCAGCAGCATCCGGGGGACTAGCGAAGAGACCCAGTACTTC. Protein sequence: CASSIRGTSEETQYF. The full variable domain, completed using reference TRBV5-1 and TRBJ2-5, is KAGVTQTPRYLIKTRGQQVTLSCSPISGHRSVSWYQQTPGQGLQFLFEYFSETQRNKGNFPGRFSGRQFSNSRSEMNVSTLELGDSALYLCASSIRGTSEETQYFGPGTRLLVL.

CDR3 DNA: TGTGCCAGCAGCTTATTGGGGGGGGCCGGGCGGACCCAGTACTTC. As protein: CASSLLGGAGRTQYF. This chain uses TRBV11-2 with TRBJ2-5, with D tentatively TRBD2 (7 bases). Trimming took off 2 bases at V and 7 bases at J, with 17 bases between the two ends. CDR1 SGHAT and CDR2 FQNNGV come from the germline V gene. The CDR3 spans 15 residues.

The chain recombines TRBV12-3 or TRBV12-4 with TRBJ1-4; weak D call: TRBD1 (5 bases). This CDR3 contains 13 residues. V lost 6 bases and J 8 bases, leaving 13 bases between the germline ends. This CDR3 reads CASRTGTGEKLFF. The DNA for the CDR3 is TGTGCCAGCAGAACCGGGACTGGGGAAAAACTGTTTTTT.

The chain employs TRBV7-2 and TRBJ2-3; the match to TRBD2 covers 7 bases. Germline V gene sequence: CDR1 SGHTA, CDR2 FQGNSA. The length of the CDR3 is 15 residues. The trim removed 5 bases at V and 0 bases at J, leaving 5 bases unmatched. The DNA of the CDR3 is TGTGCCAGCAGCCCTAGCGGCCCTAGCACAGATACGCAGTATTTT. Residues: CASSPSGPSTDTQYF.

The chain employs TRBV7-3 and TRBJ2-5, with a tentative D call TRBD2 (6 bases). V gave up 2 bases and J gave up 4 bases, with 17 bases separating them. The CDR3 extends over 16 amino acids. Germline assignment: CDR1 SGHTA and CDR2 FQGTGA. The CDR3 DNA sequence: TGTGCCAGCAGCTTAGTAGGGGCAGGGACTTCAGAGACCCAGTACTTC. Protein: CASSLVGAGTSETQYF.